This T cell receptor (beta chain) was sequenced for a study of shared clonotypes between healthy human individuals. Study-level points and caveats: Large sequencing depth failed to make sorted-subset sequencing complete, rarefaction showed. In contrast to clonotypes shared by all four donors, non-shared clonotypes had lower generation probabilities.

Generated by immunoSEQ multiplex PCR, the TCRdb table keeps only in-frame clones and is missing some. The sample comprises some 2,500,000 clones, 85% to 95% of which are singletons, and 0.37% rests with the top ten. This CDR3 is 16 amino acids long. CDR1 is SEHNR and CDR2 is FQNEAQ in the germline V gene (reference sequence). Trimming left V 1 base short and J 7 bases short, with 17 bases between. Concerning this clone itself: Its specificity is unknown.

This TCR derives from a young man in good health. Some clones in this sample may be carry-over from other donors' samples. The chain recombines TRBV7-9 with TRBJ2-1; tentative D call: TRBD2 (5 bases). The sequencing input was naive CD4+ T cells from PBMCs. Subset noted: CD45RA+ positively selected. The CDR3 DNA reads as TGTGCCAGCAGCTTAGGGGCGGGCAGGACGGGGAATGAGCAGTTCTTC. Translation gives CASSLGAGRTGNEQFF.